This T cell receptor beta chain was recovered during a study of T cells expressing NK-cell markers. TCRdb reprocessed the 5' RACE reads and reports one entry per CDR3 protein, with no DNA. The specimen's table records hundreds of thousands of distinct CDR3 sequences. The length of the CDR3 is 16 residues. Germline values: CDR1 SGHDN, CDR2 FVKESK. The chain employs TRBV14 and TRBJ2-2; TCRdb gives TRBD2 as the D gene, but with no DNA this cannot be confirmed. The receptor comes from a woman aged 18 to 75 in good health. Sequencing was done on a sample of blood T cells: a sorted CD56 or NKG2C T cell subset, CD4+ or CD8+ T cells, or bulk PBMC T cells (not recorded which). The CDR3 loop reads CASSQVGREFTGELFF. Using reference TRBV14 and TRBJ2-2 for the parts outside the CDR3, the full variable domain is EAGVTQFPSHSVIEKGQTVTLRCDPISGHDNLYWYRRVMGKEIKFLLHFVKESKQDESGMPNNRFLAERTGGTYSTLKVQPAELEDSGVYFCASSQVGREFTGELFFGEGSRLTVL.